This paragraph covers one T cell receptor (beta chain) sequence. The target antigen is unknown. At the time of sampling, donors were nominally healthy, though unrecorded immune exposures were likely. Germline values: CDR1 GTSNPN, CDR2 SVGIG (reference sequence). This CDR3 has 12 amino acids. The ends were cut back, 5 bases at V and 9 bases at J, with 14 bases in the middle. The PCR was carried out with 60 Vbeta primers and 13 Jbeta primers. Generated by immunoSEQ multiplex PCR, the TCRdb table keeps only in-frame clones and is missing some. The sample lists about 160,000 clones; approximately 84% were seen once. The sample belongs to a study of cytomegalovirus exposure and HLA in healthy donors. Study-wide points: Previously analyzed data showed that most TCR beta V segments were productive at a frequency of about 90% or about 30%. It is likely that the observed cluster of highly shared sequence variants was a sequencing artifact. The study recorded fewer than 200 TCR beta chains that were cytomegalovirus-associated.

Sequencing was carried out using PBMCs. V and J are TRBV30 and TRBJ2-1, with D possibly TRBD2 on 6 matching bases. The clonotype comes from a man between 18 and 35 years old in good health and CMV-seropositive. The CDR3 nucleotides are TGTGCCTGGTTTTGGAGGGAGAGTGAGCAGTTCTTC. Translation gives CAWFWRESEQFF.